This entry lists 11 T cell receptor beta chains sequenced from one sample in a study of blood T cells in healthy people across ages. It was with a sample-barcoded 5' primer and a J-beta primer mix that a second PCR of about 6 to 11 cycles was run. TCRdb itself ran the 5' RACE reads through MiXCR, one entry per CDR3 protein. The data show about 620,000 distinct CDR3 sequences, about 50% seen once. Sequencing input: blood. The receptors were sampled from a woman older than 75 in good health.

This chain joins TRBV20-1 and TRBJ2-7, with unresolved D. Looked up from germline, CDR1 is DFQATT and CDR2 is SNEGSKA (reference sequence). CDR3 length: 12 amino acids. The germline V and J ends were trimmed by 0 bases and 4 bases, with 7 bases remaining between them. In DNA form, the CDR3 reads TGCAGTGCTAGAGACAGTGAATACGAGCAGTACTTC. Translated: CSARDSEYEQYF.

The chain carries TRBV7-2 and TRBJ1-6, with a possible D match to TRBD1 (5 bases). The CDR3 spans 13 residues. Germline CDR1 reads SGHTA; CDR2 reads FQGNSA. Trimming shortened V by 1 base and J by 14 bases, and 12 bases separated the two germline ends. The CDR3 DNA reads TGTGCCAGCAGCTTAGGGGTCGTCAGGGCCCTCCACTTT. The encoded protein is CASSLGVVRALHF.

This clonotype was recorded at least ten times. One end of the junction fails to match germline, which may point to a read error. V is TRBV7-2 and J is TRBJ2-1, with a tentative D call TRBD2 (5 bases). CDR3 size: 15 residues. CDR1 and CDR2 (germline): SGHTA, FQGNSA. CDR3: CASSVAFGPYNEQFF. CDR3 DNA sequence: TGTGCCAGCAGCGTAGCGTTTGGGCCCTACAATGAGCAGTTCTTC.

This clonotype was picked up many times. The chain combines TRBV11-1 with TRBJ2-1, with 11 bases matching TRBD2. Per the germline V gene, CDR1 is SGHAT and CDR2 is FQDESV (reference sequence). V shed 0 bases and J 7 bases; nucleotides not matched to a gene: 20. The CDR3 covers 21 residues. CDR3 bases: TGTGCCAGCAGCTTAGCGTTGGCTAGCGGGAGGATGGGGGCGGTCTGGAATGAGCAGTTCTTC. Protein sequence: CASSLALASGRMGAVWNEQFF.

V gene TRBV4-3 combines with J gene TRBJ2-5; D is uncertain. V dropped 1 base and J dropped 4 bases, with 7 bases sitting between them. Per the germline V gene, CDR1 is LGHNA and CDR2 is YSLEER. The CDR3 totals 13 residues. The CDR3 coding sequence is TGCGCCAGCAGCCAAGGCCTCTTAGAGACCCAGTACTTC. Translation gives CASSQGLLETQYF.

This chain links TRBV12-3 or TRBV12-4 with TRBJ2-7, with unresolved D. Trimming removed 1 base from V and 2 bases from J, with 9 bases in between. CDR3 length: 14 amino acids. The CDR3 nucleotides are TGTGCCAGCAGTTTAGAGGCAGTGACCTACGAGCAGTACTTC. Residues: CASSLEAVTYEQYF.

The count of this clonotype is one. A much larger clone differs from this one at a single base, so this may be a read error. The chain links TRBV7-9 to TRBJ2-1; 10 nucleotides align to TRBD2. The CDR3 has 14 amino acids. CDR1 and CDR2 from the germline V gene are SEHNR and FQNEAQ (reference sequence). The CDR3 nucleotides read TGTGCCAGAAGCTTCAGCGGGAGGGAGAGTGAGCAGTTCTTC. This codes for CARSFSGRESEQFF.

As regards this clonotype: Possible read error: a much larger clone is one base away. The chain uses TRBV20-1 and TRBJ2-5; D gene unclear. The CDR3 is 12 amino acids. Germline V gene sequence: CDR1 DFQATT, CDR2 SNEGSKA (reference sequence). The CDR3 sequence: CSAGDRIETQYF. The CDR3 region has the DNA TGCAGTGCTGGAGATCGTATTGAGACCCAGTACTTC.

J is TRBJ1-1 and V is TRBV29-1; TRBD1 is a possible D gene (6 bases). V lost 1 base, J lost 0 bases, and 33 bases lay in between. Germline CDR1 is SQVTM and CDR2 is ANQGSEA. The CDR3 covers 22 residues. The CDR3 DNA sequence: TGCAGCGTTGAAGTGGTGGGTCGGCAGGGGACCTCTTATTATCTCATGAACACTGAAGCTTTCTTT. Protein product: CSVEVVGRQGTSYYLMNTEAFF.

This chain's CDR3 is CASSQAGLAEQETQYF. The CDR3 coding sequence is TGCGCCAGCAGCCAAGCGGGACTAGCGGAACAAGAGACCCAGTACTTC. The rearrangement uses TRBV4-1 and TRBJ2-5; 11 bases map to TRBD2. V lost 1 base, J lost 2 bases, and 3 bases stayed unmatched. Germline assignment: CDR1 MGHRA and CDR2 YSYEKL. The CDR3 spans 16 residues.

In nucleotides, the CDR3 is TGTGCCACCAGCAGAGAGCCAGGGGGGATGAACACTGAAGCTTTCTTT. Its protein is CATSREPGGMNTEAFF. This chain links TRBV15 with TRBJ1-1; TRBD1 matches at 7 bases. CDR1 is LNHNV and CDR2 is YYDKDF in the germline V gene (reference sequence). The CDR3 is 16 amino acids. V was clipped by 0 bases and J by 0 bases; unmatched bases: 4.